This entry lists 21 T cell receptor beta chains sequenced from one sample in a study of tumor-infiltrating lymphocytes in primary liver carcinoma. Researchers drew blood RNA from unsorted whole blood and extracted germline DNA as well. Making TCR beta cDNA involved around 520 ng total RNA and a constant-region primer. Slightly modified ARM-PCR, run as three nested multiplex PCR rounds, produced the TCR beta libraries. TRBV1-TRBV30 forward primers and a C-beta reverse primer were used in the first two PCR rounds, which each ran for around 10 cycles. TCRdb re-derived calls from the multiplex PCR reads in MiXCR, one entry per CDR3 protein. The sample consists of 320,000 or so distinct CDR3 sequences, 55% to 65% of them appearing once. Sequencing used peripheral blood. Source of these receptors: a man aged 40-49 years with primary liver carcinoma and hepatitis B virus infection.

This clonotype is a singleton in its sample. A much larger clone differs from this one at a single base, so this may be a read error. The chain couples TRBV4-3 to TRBJ2-1; tentatively, D is TRBD2 (5 bases). From germline, CDR1 is LGHNA and CDR2 YSLEER. The V end lost 4 bases, the J end lost 5 bases, and 12 bases lay between the germline ends. This CDR3 is 14 amino acids long. CDR3 loop: CASSLEGRNNEQFF. DNA for the CDR3: TGCGCCAGCAGCCTAGAGGGCAGAAACAATGAGCAGTTCTTC.

Of note for this clonotype: A junction end diverges from the germline sequence, so it may reflect a read error. The rearrangement joins TRBV11-3 to TRBJ2-1, with a possible D match to TRBD1 (6 bases). This CDR3 has 13 amino acids. Germline loops: CDR1 SGHNT, CDR2 YENEEA. CDR3 in amino acids: CTSTSGDHSEQFF. CDR3 sequence (DNA): TGTACCAGCACCTCAGGGGACCACAGTGAGCAGTTCTTC.

The rearrangement uses TRBV9 and TRBJ1-3; 7 bases are shared with TRBD1. J gave up 3 bases and V 7 bases, and 10 bases lay outside the gene matches. CDR3 length equals 15 residues. CDR1 is SGDLS, CDR2 YYNGEE, per germline. CDR3 in DNA: TGTGCCAGCGCTAAATCAGGGGGTTATGGAAACACCATATATTTT. Protein: CASAKSGGYGNTIYF.

A note on this clonotype: At one of its ends the junction is not consistent with the germline gene, which may arise from a read error. The CDR3 protein is CASSLRTPPSSYIEQFF. Written as DNA, the CDR3 is TGTGCCAGTAGTTTAAGGACTCCTCCGAGCTCCTACATTGAGCAGTTCTTC. The chain links TRBV6-2 or TRBV6-3 to TRBJ2-1, with a possible D match to TRBD2 (5 bases). Germline-derived CDR1 and CDR2 are MNHEY and SVGEGT. This CDR3 contains 17 residues.

Details on this clonotype: At one boundary the junction diverges from the germline segment, which might be a read error. In nucleotides, the CDR3 is TGTGCCAGCAGCTTGGGAACGAGGCCTACGGAAGAGCTGTACTTC. It encodes CASSLGTRPTEELYF. The V gene is TRBV11-2, the J gene TRBJ2-7; D not certain. Per germline, CDR1 SGHAT and CDR2 FQNNGV. This CDR3 is 15 amino acids long.

This clonotype appeared a few times. A read error is possible here, since a much larger clone lies one base away. V usage is TRBV29-1 and J usage is TRBJ1-2, with D maybe TRBD1 (5 bases). Looked up from germline, CDR1 is SQVTM and CDR2 is ANQGSEA. The CDR3 extends over 12 amino acids. Trimming pared 5 bases from V and 8 bases from J, leaving 15 bases between. The CDR3 here is CSVRRSGGGYTF. CDR3 nucleotide sequence: TGCAGCGTTAGGCGGAGTGGGGGGGGCTACACCTTC.

This clonotype was observed a single time. The chain recombines TRBV14 with TRBJ2-2; D is possibly TRBD1 (6 bases). The ends were cut back, 0 bases at V and 7 bases at J, with 21 bases in the middle. This CDR3 contains 18 residues. The V gene's germline CDR1 is SGHDN and CDR2 FVKESK. CDR3 coding DNA: TGTGCCAGCAGCCAAGACGACGTCCTGCAGGGGTATCACGGGGAGCTGTTTTTT. Translating gives CASSQDDVLQGYHGELFF.

A word on this clonotype: A much larger clone lies a single base off, so this may be a read error. This chain connects TRBV6-1 to TRBJ2-1; D uncertain. CDR3 size: 13 residues. Germline values: CDR1 MNHNS, CDR2 SASEGT. CDR3 DNA: TGTGCCAACAGTGAAGCAGAGGAGCAGGCGCAGTTCTTC. This translates into CANSEAEEQAQFF.

There are a few counts of this clonotype. The chain carries TRBV5-1 and TRBJ2-5, with D possibly being TRBD1 or TRBD2 (5 bases each). The length of the CDR3 is 14 residues. V lost 0 bases, J lost 7 bases, and 13 bases lay in between. Germline lookup yields CDR1 SGHRS and CDR2 YFSETQ. CDR3 sequence (DNA): TGCGCCAGCAGCTTGGGCCAGGGAGTCGGGACCCAGTACTTC. Its protein product is CASSLGQGVGTQYF.

On this clonotype itself: Being one base from a much bigger clone, this may be a read error. The genes are TRBV4-3 and TRBJ2-1, with D uncertain. V dropped 0 bases and J dropped 9 bases, with 12 bases sitting between them. The V gene's germline CDR1 is LGHNA and CDR2 YSLEER. The CDR3 sequence is 14 residues long. The CDR3 reads CASSQEQRSVEQFF. The CDR3 DNA reads TGCGCCAGCAGCCAAGAGCAGAGGAGCGTTGAGCAGTTCTTC.

With respect to this clonotype: The conserved phenylalanine or tryptophan is not found at the CDR3 terminus, so this likely reflects a read error. It is unclear where the CDR3 begins or ends on the DNA, so no DNA is shown, and the CDR3 is as TCRdb lists it. The rearrangement links TRBV29-1 to TRBJ1-5. Including both end residues, the CDR3 is 13 amino acids long. Germline V lookup: CDR1 SQVTM, CDR2 ANQGSEA. CDR3 sequence: CSVEVQGGQPQDL.

Regarding this clonotype: At one of its ends the junction is not consistent with the germline gene, which may arise from a read error. CDR3 in DNA: TGTGTCAGCAGCCTAGAGCAGGAGAGCGAGCAGTACTTC. Encoded protein: CVSSLEQESEQYF. The gene calls are TRBV4-2 and TRBJ2-7, with D unclear. The CDR3 loop spans 13 amino acids. CDR1 and CDR2 from the germline V gene are LGHNA and YNFKEQ.

As to this clonotype: One end of the junction varies from germline; a read error may be responsible. V is TRBV11-2 and J is TRBJ2-7; 11 bases align to TRBD2. The CDR3 runs 16 residues. Germline lookup yields CDR1 SGHAT and CDR2 FQNNGV. The CDR3, as DNA: TGTGCCAGCAGCCCGGGACTAGCGGCCCCTCTCTACGAGCGGTACTTC. Translated: CASSPGLAAPLYERYF.

Comments on this clonotype: A much larger clone differs from this one at a single base, so this may be a read error. CDR3 protein: CASSRTSQDGELLF. The CDR3, as DNA: TGTGCCAGCAGCCGGACTAGCCAAGACGGGGAGCTGTTGTTT. The chain recombines TRBV5-4 with TRBJ2-2, with TRBD2 matching over 8 bases. Germline CDR1 SGHNT, CDR2 YYREEE (reference sequence). The CDR3 loop spans 14 amino acids.

This clonotype was counted a few times. A read error may be the cause here, since a much bigger clone is one base away. The rearrangement uses TRBV6-5 and TRBJ1-1; D possibly corresponds to TRBD1 (5 bases). Trimming shortened V by 6 bases and J by 2 bases, and 16 bases separated the two germline ends. CDR1 and CDR2 (germline): MNHEY, SVGAGI. The CDR3 consists of 15 residues. CDR3 nucleotide sequence: TGTGCCAGCAGGCGATCCGGGACGGTAAACACTGAAGCTTTCTTT. This sequence encodes CASRRSGTVNTEAFF.

On this clonotype itself: Likely a read error: the CDR3 ends without its conserved phenylalanine or tryptophan. The chain has TRBV11-1 and TRBJ2-2; D is undetermined. The CDR3 consists of 14 residues. Germline-derived CDR1 and CDR2 are SGHAT and FQDESV (reference sequence). The ends were cut back, 5 bases at V and 4 bases at J, with 11 bases in the middle. CDR3 DNA sequence: TGTGCCAGCAGCCTGGAATTCCGCACCGGGGAGCTGTTTCTT. Translation gives CASSLEFRTGELFL.

In the case of this clonotype: At one end the junction does not follow the germline gene, possibly because of a read error. The V gene is TRBV24-1, the J gene TRBJ2-3, with 7 bases fitting TRBD2. The germline V gene encodes CDR1 KGHDR and CDR2 SFDVKD. The CDR3 consists of 12 residues. The CDR3 nucleotides read TGTGCCACCAGAGGGGAGGGAGATGCGCAGTATTTT. Translated, it gives CATRGEGDAQYF.

This clonotype was counted a single time. This clone may be a read error of a much larger clone one base away. V and J are TRBV4-2 and TRBJ1-4, with 7 positions matching TRBD1. The CDR3 length is 15 residues. Germline V gene lookup returns CDR1 LGHNA and CDR2 YNFKEQ. Written as DNA, the CDR3 is TGTGCCATCAGCCAAATTCGGGACAGTAATGAAAAACTGTTTTTT. Translation: CAISQIRDSNEKLFF.

Details on this clonotype: The missing conserved phenylalanine or tryptophan at the end of this CDR3 makes a read error likely. The chain recombines TRBV6-5 with TRBJ1-5, with D tentatively TRBD1 (5 bases). V was pared by 6 bases and J by 11 bases, with 11 bases between. The germline gives CDR1 MNHEY, CDR2 SVGAGI. CDR3 length: 11 amino acids. CDR3 sequence reads: CASSAGGAQHL. The CDR3, as DNA: TGTGCCAGCAGCGCGGGGGGGGCCCAGCATCTT.

Comments on this clonotype: Just one base apart from a much larger clone, this may be a read error. J is TRBJ1-5 and V is TRBV12-3 or TRBV12-4; 9 positions match TRBD1. This CDR3 is 14 amino acids long. The CDR3 is CGSRPGTGLSPQHF. In DNA form, the CDR3 reads TGTGGCAGCAGACCCGGGACAGGGTTGTCGCCCCAGCATTTT.

V and J are TRBV12-3 or TRBV12-4 and TRBJ2-1; D gene unclear. CDR3 length: 11 residues. The V end lost 5 bases, the J end lost 8 bases, and 7 bases lay between the germline ends. CDR3: CASSTLDEQFF. Here the CDR3 DNA reads TGTGCCAGCAGTACCCTAGATGAGCAGTTCTTC.